Presented here are 7 T cell receptor beta chains from one specimen sequenced in a study of T cell responses to AZD1222 COVID-19 vaccine. Clones were read by immunoSEQ multiplex PCR, and TCRdb kept only the in-frame ones, dropping some. The sample includes more than 100,000 clones, 88% of them seen just once. The input for sequencing was peripheral blood, taken on day 0 of AZD1222 vaccination. Receptors were obtained from an adult in good health.

The V and J genes are TRBV5-6 and TRBJ2-2; 7 bases are shared with TRBD1. J gave up 4 bases and V 3 bases, and 6 bases lay outside the gene matches. Germline loops: CDR1 SGHDT, CDR2 YYEEEE. The CDR3 is made up of 15 amino acids. As DNA, the CDR3 is TGTGCCAGCAGCTGGGGGACAGTGGCCACCGGGGAGCTGTTTTTT. Translated, it gives CASSWGTVATGELFF.

This sequence joins TRBV16 and TRBJ1-2; a weak D match, TRBD1 (6 bases). The CDR3 is 16 residues long. Germline V gives CDR1 KGHSY, CDR2 FQNENV. The V gene lost 0 bases and the J gene lost 1 base, with 12 bases spanning the gap. CDR3 sequence (DNA): TGTGCCAGCAGCCAATCACCGGACAGTCTTAACTATGGCTACACCTTC. It encodes CASSQSPDSLNYGYTF.

The V and J genes are TRBV27 and TRBJ2-7; 13 positions agree with TRBD2. J was trimmed by 1 base and V by 5 bases; bases with no gene match: 5. Germline V gene data show CDR1 as MNHEY and CDR2 as SMNVEV (reference sequence). This CDR3 contains 16 residues. CDR3 loop: CASSLRTSGGSYEQYF. The CDR3 DNA follows: TGTGCCAGCAGTCTTAGGACTAGCGGGGGATCCTACGAGCAGTACTTC.

The V and J genes are TRBV6-2 or TRBV6-3 and TRBJ1-5, with unresolved D. The ends were cut back, 5 bases at V and 0 bases at J, with 11 bases in the middle. Germline assignment: CDR1 MNHEY and CDR2 SVGEGT. This CDR3 has 15 amino acids. CDR3 sequence reads: CASSGGTYSNQPQHF. CDR3 in DNA: TGTGCCAGCAGTGGAGGTACCTATAGCAATCAGCCCCAGCATTTT.

The chain's CDR3 is CASSLVSSGGDGNEQFF. CDR3 nucleotide sequence: TGTGCCAGCAGCTTAGTGTCTAGCGGGGGGGACGGCAATGAGCAGTTCTTC. The rearrangement uses TRBV13 and TRBJ2-1, with 12 bases that match TRBD2. The CDR3 is made up of 17 amino acids. Germline loops: CDR1 PRHDT, CDR2 FYEKMQ (reference sequence). The trim removed 1 base at V and 6 bases at J, leaving 7 bases unmatched.

This clone was observed a handful of times. The rearrangement links TRBV2 to TRBJ2-5, with D possibly being TRBD1 or TRBD2 (5 bases each). V lost 2 bases and J lost 2, with 12 bases in between. The CDR3 covers 15 residues. Germline V lookup: CDR1 SNHLY, CDR2 FYNNEI. The CDR3, as DNA: TGTGCCAGCAGTGAATTTGGGGGTGGGCAAGAGACCCAGTACTTC. As protein: CASSEFGGGQETQYF.

This sequence joins TRBV7-3 and TRBJ2-5, with D possibly being TRBD1 or TRBD2 (5 bases each). This CDR3 spans 14 amino acids. Trimming took 5 bases from V and 5 from J, leaving 15 bases between them. Germline V gene lookup returns CDR1 SGHTA and CDR2 FQGTGA. The chain's CDR3 is CASSTGLAGETQYF. The CDR3 region has the DNA TGTGCCAGCAGCACGGGGTTGGCAGGGGAGACCCAGTACTTC.